Below, 23 T cell receptor beta chains from the same sample are listed, as sequenced in a study of blood T cell repertoires in COVID-19. Clones were read by immunoSEQ multiplex PCR, and TCRdb kept only the in-frame ones, dropping some. Of 130,000 to 150,000 clones in the sample, 88% were seen once. Sequencing input: peripheral blood. The receptors come from a man between 45 and 60 years old with active or convalescent COVID-19.

The V call is TRBV6-1, the J call TRBJ1-4; no clear D. Germline CDR1 is MNHNS and CDR2 is SASEGT. The CDR3 length is 17 residues. V was trimmed by 0 bases and J by 8 bases, leaving 19 bases between them. CDR3 amino acids: CASSEAHRLWTQEKLFF. CDR3 DNA sequence: TGTGCCAGCAGTGAAGCGCATCGGCTTTGGACTCAGGAAAAACTGTTTTTT.

The chain carries TRBV25-1 and TRBJ2-7, with 8 nucleotides matching TRBD2. This CDR3 contains 14 residues. The trim removed 3 bases at V and 7 bases at J, leaving 8 bases unmatched. Germline assignment: CDR1 MGHDK and CDR2 SYGVNS. CDR3 nucleotide sequence: TGTGCCAGCAGTGAGCCACTAGCGGTCGGGGAGCAGTACTTC. Amino acids: CASSEPLAVGEQYF.

This rearrangement joins TRBV29-1 to TRBJ1-4, with D perhaps matching TRBD1 (6 bases). V gave up 7 bases and J gave up 0 bases, with 12 bases separating them. This CDR3 contains 14 residues. CDR1 is SQVTM and CDR2 is ANQGSEA in the germline V gene. The CDR3 nucleotides are TGCAGCGCCTCGACAGGAACAACTAATGAAAAACTGTTTTTT. Its translation is CSASTGTTNEKLFF. Looking up the rest from reference TRBV29-1 and TRBJ1-4 gives the full variable domain: SAVISQKPSRDICQRGTSLTIQCQVDSQVTMMFWYRQQPGQSLTLIATANQGSEATYESGFVIDKFPISRPNLTFSTLTVSNMSPEDSSIYLCSASTGTTNEKLFFGSGTQLSVL.

The CDR3 is CASSRQGGEKLFF. CDR3 bases: TGTGCCAGCAGCCGACAGGGTGGCGAAAAACTGTTTTTT. The chain is built from TRBV3-1 (or the pseudogene TRBV3-2) and TRBJ1-4, with TRBD1 matching 7 bases. With V trimmed by 4 bases and J by 8 bases, 4 bases remained unmatched. The germline V gene encodes CDR1 LGHDT and CDR2 YNNKEL (reference sequence). The CDR3 is made up of 13 amino acids.

V gene TRBV5-6 combines with J gene TRBJ1-4; 10 bases are shared with TRBD1. Germline V gene sequence: CDR1 SGHDT, CDR2 YYEEEE. The CDR3 length is 15 residues. The ends lost 4 bases at V and 7 bases at J; junction bases unmatched: 7. CDR3 sequence reads: CASSVGTGEGEKLFF. CDR3 bases: TGTGCCAGCAGCGTGGGGACAGGGGAAGGTGAAAAACTGTTTTTT. Looking up the rest from reference TRBV5-6 and TRBJ1-4 gives the full variable domain: DAGVTQSPTHLIKTRGQQVTLRCSPKSGHDTVSWYQQALGQGPQFIFQYYEEEERQRGNFPDRFSGHQFPNYSSELNVNALLLGDSALYLCASSVGTGEGEKLFFGSGTQLSVL.

The chain has TRBV5-8 and TRBJ1-5; TRBD1 matches 8 bases. The CDR3 extends over 15 amino acids. Germline CDR1 is SGHTS and CDR2 is YDEGEE. J was trimmed by 3 bases and V by 4 bases; bases with no gene match: 6. CDR3 sequence: CASSPGGRANQPQHF. The CDR3 DNA reads TGTGCCAGCAGCCCAGGGGGCAGGGCCAATCAGCCCCAGCATTTT.

The CDR3, as DNA: TGCGCCAGCAGGGACAGGGGAATGCAAGAGACCCAGTACTTC. Protein sequence: CASRDRGMQETQYF. The chain has TRBV5-1 and TRBJ2-5; 9 nucleotides agree with TRBD1. V shed 5 bases and J 2 bases; nucleotides not matched to a gene: 4. The CDR3 has 14 amino acids. The germline V gene encodes CDR1 SGHRS and CDR2 YFSETQ.

The V call is TRBV2, the J call TRBJ1-2; a weak D match, TRBD1 (5 bases). The V end lost 6 bases, the J end lost 6 bases, and 14 bases lay between the germline ends. CDR3 length: 13 residues. The V gene's germline CDR1 is SNHLY and CDR2 FYNNEI. In DNA form, the CDR3 reads TGTGCCAGCAGAGCCCCGGGACTCCATGGCTACACCTTC. It is translated as CASRAPGLHGYTF.

The chain carries TRBV29-1 and TRBJ1-5; 7 bases fit TRBD1. Losses at the gene ends were 3 bases for V and 3 bases for J; bases not matched to a gene: 8. Germline CDR1 SQVTM, CDR2 ANQGSEA. The CDR3 covers 15 residues. The CDR3, as DNA: TGCAGCGTTGACATGGAGGGGGCTGACAATCAGCCCCAGCATTTT. Protein sequence: CSVDMEGADNQPQHF. Full variable domain (rest looked up from reference TRBV29-1 and TRBJ1-5): SAVISQKPSRDICQRGTSLTIQCQVDSQVTMMFWYRQQPGQSLTLIATANQGSEATYESGFVIDKFPISRPNLTFSTLTVSNMSPEDSSIYLCSVDMEGADNQPQHFGDGTRLSIL.

This clone appeared once. CDR3 amino acids: CASSRTGSSGRYAQYF. CDR3 nucleotide sequence: TGTGCCAGCAGCCGAACTGGAAGTAGCGGGAGATATGCGCAGTATTTT. The chain has TRBV14 and TRBJ2-3; 9 bases fit TRBD2. CDR1 and CDR2 from the germline V gene are SGHDN and FVKESK. The CDR3 has 16 amino acids. V was pared by 4 bases and J by 10 bases, with 15 bases of the junction left unmatched.

The chain uses TRBV29-1 and TRBJ1-1; D is possibly TRBD1 (6 bases). The CDR3 is 14 amino acids. Per the germline V gene, CDR1 is SQVTM and CDR2 is ANQGSEA. V was pared by 2 bases and J by 1 base, with 11 bases between. This chain's CDR3 is CSVERWTANTEAFF. The CDR3 bases are TGCAGCGTTGAAAGGTGGACAGCGAACACTGAAGCTTTCTTT.

The chain employs TRBV15 and TRBJ1-6, with 10 bases aligning to TRBD1. The CDR3 runs to 18 residues. The germline V gene encodes CDR1 LNHNV and CDR2 YYDKDF (reference sequence). J lost 7 bases, V lost 0 bases, and 9 bases had no gene match. DNA of the CDR3: TGTGCCACCAGCAGAGATGTGAGACAGGGGGCAGGGAATTCACCCCTCCACTTT. Translated: CATSRDVRQGAGNSPLHF.

The CDR3 DNA sequence: TGTGCCAGCAGCTTAAGCCCACCCGGGACTAGAAAAGAGACCCAGTACTTC. Protein: CASSLSPPGTRKETQYF. The chain is built from TRBV7-8 and TRBJ2-5, with 8 positions matching TRBD2. Germline CDR1 SGHVS, CDR2 FQNEAQ. V trimming: 2 bases; J trimming: 3 bases; junction bases outside the gene matches: 11. This CDR3 has 17 residues.

This rearrangement joins TRBV6-2 or TRBV6-3 to TRBJ1-5; D possibly corresponds to TRBD1 (5 bases). V dropped 6 bases and J dropped 7 bases, with 16 bases sitting between them. The CDR3 spans 14 residues. Germline CDR1 and CDR2: MNHEY and SVGEGT. The CDR3 region is CASRYTQGWQPQHF. In DNA, the CDR3 is TGTGCCAGCAGATACACTCAGGGTTGGCAGCCCCAGCATTTT.

CDR3 coding DNA: TGTGCCAGCAGTGAAAGTTCCGCGGTCACCTACGAGCAGTACTTC. Protein sequence: CASSESSAVTYEQYF. The rearrangement uses TRBV2 and TRBJ2-7; D gene uncertain. The CDR3 runs 15 residues. The germline V gene encodes CDR1 SNHLY and CDR2 FYNNEI. V was clipped by 2 bases and J by 2 bases, with 13 bases between them.

The rearrangement links TRBV19 to TRBJ1-2; 9 nucleotides agree with TRBD1. Germline CDR1 LNHDA, CDR2 SQIVND (reference sequence). This CDR3 is 13 amino acids long. V gave up 2 bases and J gave up 7 bases; unmatched junction bases: 2. CDR3 loop: CASSIRTGAGYTF. The CDR3 bases are TGTGCCAGTAGTATACGGACAGGGGCTGGCTACACCTTC.

The rearrangement links TRBV7-2 to TRBJ2-3; TRBD2 matches 8 bases. The V gene's germline CDR1 is SGHTA and CDR2 FQGNSA. The CDR3 spans 16 residues. The V segment lost 5 bases and the J segment 2 bases; nucleotides outside the gene matches: 9. The CDR3 DNA reads TGTGCCAGCAGCCCCCGGGGGGGTCTTCCCACAGATACGCAGTATTTT. Translating gives CASSPRGGLPTDTQYF.

The chain links TRBV6-2 or TRBV6-3 to TRBJ2-5; maybe TRBD1 (5 bases). Germline values: CDR1 MNHEY, CDR2 SVGEGT. Trimming cost V 5 bases and J 5 bases, with 21 bases left between them. The CDR3 sequence is 16 residues long. CDR3 protein: CASSNPSAGMFETQYF. The CDR3 nucleotides read TGTGCCAGCAGTAACCCTTCGGCAGGGATGTTTGAGACCCAGTACTTC.

The chain has TRBV2 and TRBJ2-3; TRBD2 agrees at 8 bases. This CDR3 region has 14 residues. CDR1 and CDR2 from the germline V gene are SNHLY and FYNNEI. The junction had 6 bases not matched to a gene; V was cut back by 7 bases and J by 3 bases. The CDR3: CASIKRELTDTQYF. CDR3 sequence (DNA): TGTGCCAGCATCAAGCGGGAGTTGACAGATACGCAGTATTTT.

V and J are TRBV27 and TRBJ2-7; a weak D match, TRBD1 (5 bases). V lost 5 bases and J 0 bases, leaving 11 bases between the germline ends. Germline assignment: CDR1 MNHEY and CDR2 SMNVEV (reference sequence). The CDR3 length is 14 residues. CDR3 residues: CASSPRQLSYEQYF. The CDR3 DNA reads TGTGCCAGCAGTCCGAGACAGCTCTCCTACGAGCAGTACTTC.

This CDR3 reads CASSESPTASDTQYF. The CDR3 bases are TGCGCCAGCAGTGAGTCCCCGACAGCGTCAGATACGCAGTATTTT. This chain connects TRBV10-2 to TRBJ2-3, with a tentative D call TRBD1 (5 bases). Germline values: CDR1 WSHSY, CDR2 SAAADI. The CDR3 has 15 amino acids. The ends were cut back, 0 bases at V and 4 bases at J, with 11 bases in the middle.

V usage is TRBV9 and J usage is TRBJ2-2; no clear D gene. The V end was cut by 0 bases, the J end by 6 bases, with 9 bases between. This CDR3 is 14 amino acids long. From germline, CDR1 is SGDLS and CDR2 YYNGEE. For the CDR3, the DNA is TGTGCCAGCAGCGTAGGACATCTCCCCGGGGAGCTGTTTTTT. It codes for CASSVGHLPGELFF. The full variable domain, in which reference TRBV9 and TRBJ2-2 provide the parts outside the CDR3, is DSGVTQTPKHLITATGQRVTLRCSPRSGDLSVYWYQQSLDQGLQFLIQYYNGEERAKGNILERFSAQQFPDLHSELNLSSLELGDSALYFCASSVGHLPGELFFGEGSRLTVL.

The chain carries TRBV28 and TRBJ2-7, with D possibly matching TRBD1 (5 bases). The CDR3 loop spans 15 amino acids. V lost 3 bases and J 0 bases, leaving 12 bases between the germline ends. Germline V lookup: CDR1 MDHEN, CDR2 SYDVKM. CDR3 sequence reads: CASSFARASSYEQYF. The DNA of the CDR3 is TGTGCCAGCAGTTTTGCCAGGGCCAGCTCCTACGAGCAGTACTTC.